These 24 T cell receptor beta chains originate from one sample sequenced in a study of cytomegalovirus exposure and HLA in healthy donors. PCR primers comprised 60 Vbeta and 13 Jbeta primers. TCRdb's copy holds only in-frame clones and misses some; the assay was immunoSEQ multiplex PCR. The table has roughly 150,000 clones, 70% to 90% seen once; the top ten hold around 2.5%. Sample: PBMCs. The source is a man between 25 and 39 years old in good health and CMV-seropositive.

J is TRBJ1-1 and V is TRBV11-3; D unclear. CDR3 length equals 13 residues. Germline V gene lookup returns CDR1 SGHNT and CDR2 YENEEA. V lost 0 bases, J lost 10 bases, and 12 bases lay in between. CDR3 sequence: CASSLEPGDSAFF. The CDR3 nucleotides are TGTGCCAGCAGCTTAGAGCCCGGGGATTCAGCTTTCTTT.

V and J are TRBV7-2 and TRBJ1-1; tentatively, D is TRBD1 (5 bases). V dropped 0 bases and J dropped 5 bases, with 13 bases sitting between them. The germline gives CDR1 SGHTA, CDR2 FQGNSA. The CDR3 is made up of 15 amino acids. In DNA form, the CDR3 reads TGTGCCAGCAGCTTAGCGGGCCGACGGGGGACTGAAGCTTTCTTT. It is translated as CASSLAGRRGTEAFF. Based on the CDR3 plus reference TRBV7-2 and TRBJ1-1, the full variable domain is GAGVSQSPSNKVTEKGKDVELRCDPISGHTALYWYRQSLGQGLEFLIYFQGNSAPDKSGLPSDRFSAERTGGSVSTLTIQRTQQEDSAVYLCASSLAGRRGTEAFFGQGTRLTVV.

This clone appeared a few times. The chain links TRBV4-3 to TRBJ2-2; a possible D gene is TRBD1 (6 bases). V gave up 0 bases and J gave up 5 bases, with 13 bases separating them. Germline assignment: CDR1 LGHNA and CDR2 YSLEER. This CDR3 is 16 amino acids long. DNA for the CDR3: TGCGCCAGCAGCCAAGAATGGGGGACACTGACCGGGGAGCTGTTTTTT. Translated, it gives CASSQEWGTLTGELFF.

A few counts support this clone. The gene calls are TRBV6-5 and TRBJ1-1; possible D gene TRBD1, 5 bases. This CDR3 comprises 13 residues. CDR1 is MNHEY, CDR2 SVGAGI, per germline. V was clipped by 5 bases and J by 4 bases, with 11 bases between them. The DNA of the CDR3 is TGTGCCAGCAGTCCCGGGGGGGGCACTGAAGCTTTCTTT. It specifies CASSPGGGTEAFF.

CDR3 sequence (DNA): TGCGCCAGCAGTGAAGCCGGGGCTAATGAAAAACTGTTTTTT. This codes for CASSEAGANEKLFF. The J gene is TRBJ1-4, the V gene TRBV10-1; D is uncertain. Germline V CDR1 and CDR2: WNHNN, SYGVQD (reference sequence). Trimming removed 3 bases at V and 3 bases at J, with 8 bases between. CDR3 length: 14 amino acids.

The chain combines TRBV19 with TRBJ2-2; D gene uncertain. The CDR3 spans 14 residues. The germline gives CDR1 LNHDA, CDR2 SQIVND (reference sequence). V was pared by 9 bases and J by 0 bases, with 11 bases between. The CDR3 DNA is TGTGCCAGCACTCGACTGACGAACACCGGGGAGCTGTTTTTT. Amino acids: CASTRLTNTGELFF.

The J gene is TRBJ2-2, the V gene TRBV29-1; 8 bases are a match to TRBD1. CDR3 size: 17 residues. Germline loops: CDR1 SQVTM, CDR2 ANQGSEA. Unmatched junction bases numbered 10, after V lost 1 base and J lost 3 bases. The CDR3: CSVEADPRGPYTGELFF. DNA of the CDR3: TGCAGCGTTGAAGCGGACCCCAGGGGGCCATACACCGGGGAGCTGTTTTTT.

The DNA of the CDR3 is TGTGCCAGCAGTTTAGGAGGACTAGCGGAACTAGATACGCAGTATTTT. Residues: CASSLGGLAELDTQYF. V and J are TRBV28 and TRBJ2-3; 10 bases fit TRBD2. The germline V gene has CDR1 MDHEN and CDR2 SYDVKM. Trimming cost V 2 bases and J 5 bases; bases outside gene matches: 7. The CDR3 runs 16 residues.

This rearrangement joins TRBV13 to TRBJ2-7; 10 bases are a match to TRBD2. Looked up from germline, CDR1 is PRHDT and CDR2 is FYEKMQ (reference sequence). The CDR3 runs to 18 residues. V dropped 1 base and J dropped 3; count of bases not matched to a gene: 12. The CDR3 bases are TGTGCCAGCAGCTTAGTCCCCCCCCCAGCGGGAGGGATCTACGAGCAGTACGTC. This sequence encodes CASSLVPPPAGGIYEQYV.

The gene calls are TRBV7-2 and TRBJ2-2, with 8 bases matching TRBD1. The CDR3 extends over 16 amino acids. Trimming at V came to 0 bases and at J to 5 bases, leaving 5 bases not matched to a gene. Germline CDR1 SGHTA, CDR2 FQGNSA. The CDR3 DNA follows: TGTGCCAGCAGCTTAGCGAGTACAGGGGGGACCGGGGAGCTGTTTTTT. It yields the protein CASSLASTGGTGELFF.

This clone has only a few counts. This rearrangement joins TRBV5-6 to TRBJ1-1; 9 bases map to TRBD1. This CDR3 has 12 amino acids. Losses at the gene ends were 5 bases for V and 7 bases for J; bases not matched to a gene: 3. CDR1 and CDR2 from the germline V gene are SGHDT and YYEEEE. CDR3 sequence reads: CASSGQGIEAFF. Here the CDR3 DNA reads TGTGCCAGCAGTGGACAGGGGATTGAAGCTTTCTTT.

This clone was found a few times. The genes are TRBV27 and TRBJ1-2; tentative D call: TRBD1 (5 bases). CDR3 size: 12 residues. V lost 10 bases and J 8 bases, leaving 17 bases between the germline ends. The germline gives CDR1 MNHEY, CDR2 SMNVEV (reference sequence). This CDR3 is CATTSPGLGYTF. The CDR3 bases are TGTGCCACCACAAGCCCAGGGCTCGGCTACACCTTC.

The genes are TRBV12-5 and TRBJ2-2; TRBD2 agrees at 9 bases. Germline V lookup: CDR1 LGHNT, CDR2 FRNRAP. The CDR3 contains 20 residues. Germline trimming cut 0 bases from V and 0 bases from J; bases unmatched to any gene: 11. CDR3 coding DNA: TGTGCTAGTGGTTTGGTAAGGAGGACTAGCGTGACACCGAACACCGGGGAGCTGTTTTTT. This translates into CASGLVRRTSVTPNTGELFF. The entire variable domain, with the rest obtained from reference TRBV12-5 and TRBJ2-2, is as follows: DARVTQTPRHKVTEMGQEVTMRCQPILGHNTVFWYRQTMMQGLELLAYFRNRAPLDDSGMPKDRFSAEMPDATLATLKIQPSEPRDSAVYFCASGLVRRTSVTPNTGELFFGEGSRLTVL.

This clone was recorded once. The genes are TRBV2 and TRBJ1-5; maybe TRBD1 (6 bases). Trimming shortened V by 6 bases and J by 0 bases, and 18 bases separated the two germline ends. This CDR3 contains 17 residues. The V gene's germline CDR1 is SNHLY and CDR2 FYNNEI. The CDR3 nucleotides are TGTGCCAGCAGGCTAGACAGGAATCCTTATAGCAATCAGCCCCAGCATTTT. Its translation is CASRLDRNPYSNQPQHF.

CDR3 in DNA: TGTGCCAGCAGCCACCCTGGACAGGGGGCTGGAAACACCATATATTTT. Protein: CASSHPGQGAGNTIYF. J is TRBJ1-3 and V is TRBV4-2; 10 bases agree with TRBD1. Unmatched junction bases numbered 4, after V lost 3 bases and J lost 2 bases. This CDR3 is built from 16 residues. Germline V gene data show CDR1 as LGHNA and CDR2 as YNFKEQ.

The chain employs TRBV5-1 and TRBJ2-6, with 7 bases lining up with TRBD2. Unmatched junction bases numbered 8, after V lost 6 bases and J lost 2 bases. The CDR3 is 16 residues long. The V gene's germline CDR1 is SGHRS and CDR2 YFSETQ. As DNA, the CDR3 is TGCGCCAGCACGGGGGGAAATAATGCTGGGGCCAACGTCCTGACTTTC. It codes for CASTGGNNAGANVLTF.

The rearrangement joins TRBV11-3 to TRBJ2-3, with 10 nucleotides matching TRBD1. The CDR3 has 14 amino acids. The trim removed 5 bases at V and 4 bases at J, leaving 3 bases unmatched. Germline lookup yields CDR1 SGHNT and CDR2 YENEEA. The CDR3 coding sequence is TGTGCCAGCAGCCCCGGACAGGGGGCAGATACGCAGTATTTT. Encoded protein: CASSPGQGADTQYF.

CDR3 in amino acids: CASSLAYNEQFF. Here the CDR3 DNA reads TGTGCCAGCAGCTTAGCGTATAATGAGCAGTTCTTC. The chain recombines TRBV7-2 with TRBJ2-1; D is unresolved. CDR3 length: 12 amino acids. Germline loops: CDR1 SGHTA, CDR2 FQGNSA. Trimming removed 0 bases at V and 7 bases at J, with 4 bases between.

On this clone itself: Other DNA sequences in the sample encode the same CDR3. The chain employs TRBV7-3 and TRBJ2-3; D not resolved. With 1 base removed from V and 4 bases from J, the gap between germline ends came to 6 bases. The germline gives CDR1 SGHTA, CDR2 FQGTGA. CDR3 length: 13 residues. CDR3 amino acids: CASSLRGPDTQYF. CDR3 bases: TGTGCCAGCAGCTTAAGAGGTCCAGATACGCAGTATTTT.

The chain is built from TRBV7-2 and TRBJ2-5; possibly TRBD1 for D (6 bases). The V gene lost 0 bases and the J gene lost 5 bases, with 19 bases spanning the gap. The CDR3 has 17 residues. Per the germline V gene, CDR1 is SGHTA and CDR2 is FQGNSA. CDR3 DNA sequence: TGTGCCAGCAGCTTAGCCGTCACGTCAGGGGCGTGGGAGACCCAGTACTTC. Its translation is CASSLAVTSGAWETQYF. The whole variable domain, remainder taken from reference TRBV7-2 and TRBJ2-5, is GAGVSQSPSNKVTEKGKDVELRCDPISGHTALYWYRQSLGQGLEFLIYFQGNSAPDKSGLPSDRFSAERTGGSVSTLTIQRTQQEDSAVYLCASSLAVTSGAWETQYFGPGTRLLVL.

V gene TRBV7-9 combines with J gene TRBJ1-1, with TRBD1 matching 9 bases. Germline V gives CDR1 SEHNR, CDR2 FQNEAQ (reference sequence). J lost 1 base, V lost 5 bases, and 2 bases had no gene match. CDR3 size: 14 residues. CDR3: CASSRQGENTEAFF. DNA of the CDR3: TGTGCCAGCAGCAGACAGGGGGAGAACACTGAAGCTTTCTTT.

The chain couples TRBV6-1 to TRBJ1-2, with 10 nucleotides matching TRBD1. The CDR3 consists of 14 residues. V lost 6 bases and J lost 2; bases outside the gene matches: 3. Germline CDR1 reads MNHNS; CDR2 reads SASEGT. DNA of the CDR3: TGTGCCAGCAGGAAGGACAGGGGGAACTATGGCTACACCTTC. It yields the protein CASRKDRGNYGYTF.

This chain uses TRBV4-3 with TRBJ2-7; TRBD2 is a possible D gene (5 bases). Germline CDR1 is LGHNA and CDR2 is YSLEER. V lost 0 bases, J lost 2 bases, and 11 bases lay in between. This CDR3 has 15 amino acids. DNA of the CDR3: TGCGCCAGCAGCCAAGAAGGACTGGGCGCCTACGAGCAGTACTTC. Its translation is CASSQEGLGAYEQYF.

The gene calls are TRBV7-9 and TRBJ1-2; D is uncertain. The CDR3 extends over 11 amino acids. The V and J ends lost 5 bases and 10 bases respectively, with 11 bases between them. Germline CDR1 reads SEHNR; CDR2 reads FQNEAQ (reference sequence). In DNA form, the CDR3 reads TGTGCCAGCAGCCCCCACCAGAACTACACCTTC. Its protein is CASSPHQNYTF.